This TCR beta chain came from a study of blood T cell repertoires in COVID-19. For the study at large: PBMCs, B-cell-depleted T cells, or T cells provided the cDNA or gDNA that made up the material.

In the original workflow: By means of reference gene primer amplification, nucleated cell counts were estimated. Sequenced by immunoSEQ multiplex PCR; TCRdb stores in-frame clones only, minus some. That table gives V, J and clone size, and the DNA gave D and trimming. The sample carries approximately 200,000 clones, roughly 87% recorded once. Those enrolled, adults aged roughly 18 to 95 years, came from around 24 US areas. Clinical history as reported by participants underpinned cohort assignment. The germline V gene encodes CDR1 MNHEY and CDR2 SVGEGT. Trimming cost V 6 bases and J 5 bases, with 22 bases left between them. There are 16 residues in the CDR3.

This TCR was recovered from a woman aged 25 to 39 who had recovered from COVID-19. V is TRBV6-2 or TRBV6-3 and J is TRBJ1-1; possibly TRBD1 for D (5 bases). Sequencing was carried out using PBMCs or T cells enriched from blood (not recorded which). The CDR3 DNA sequence: TGTGCCAGCAGCCCTGGGGCGGCGGGAACGAGGACTGAAGCTTTCTTT. Its protein product is CASSPGAAGTRTEAFF.